The sequence of this T cell receptor beta chain was determined in a study of shared clonotypes between healthy human individuals. Profiling relied on immunoSEQ multiplex PCR, and the TCRdb table lists in-frame clones only, not all of them. The sample holds about 470,000 clones, roughly 77% seen once. The receptor comes from a woman aged 40 to 50 in good health. Some clones in this sample may be carry-over from other donors' samples. Sequencing input: PBMCs.

CDR3 nucleotides: TGTGCCAGCAGCTCGGCTCAAAACCTGAACACTGAAGCTTTCTTT. Translated: CASSSAQNLNTEAFF. The rearrangement links TRBV5-4 to TRBJ1-1; D is uncertain. The CDR3 runs to 15 residues. Germline V gene sequence: CDR1 SGHNT, CDR2 YYREEE (reference sequence). Trimming left V 3 bases short and J 0 bases short, with 12 bases between. Based on the CDR3 plus reference TRBV5-4 and TRBJ1-1, the full variable domain is ETGVTQSPTHLIKTRGQQVTLRCSSQSGHNTVSWYQQALGQGPQFIFQYYREEENGRGNFPPRFSGLQFPNYSSELNVNALELDDSALYLCASSSAQNLNTEAFFGQGTRLTVV.